This TCR beta chain derives from a study of blood T cell repertoires in COVID-19 (dated by TCRdb to about 2020). Some background on the complete study: The collaborator samples originated in the United States, Italy and Spain and spanned the acute and convalescent phases of COVID-19. The samples were drawn from the first 160 participants of the ongoing ImmuneRACE study and from under 1,500 subjects provided by 6 global collaborators. Sample metadata almost always included a de-identified subject ID, COVID-19 status, age in years and sex. The repertoires were made available in a free public database intended to serve as a resource for research on the immune response to SARS-CoV-2. Where HLA class I and class II types were available, the types were taken from metadata supplied by the sample provider, not from assay-based typing. The prospective study material was composed of cDNA or gDNA derived from T cells, B-cell-depleted T cells, or PBMCs. Deeply sampled blood TCRbeta repertoires from subjects exposed to, actively infected with, or recovered from COVID-19 were included in the dataset.

The investigation overall reported the following: How much clinical and demographic metadata was included differed by source and by participant, and the metadata was provided uncurated.

Each collaborating institution followed its own protocols to collect whole blood in K2EDTA tubes. For TCRbeta analysis, collaborators shipped samples as frozen whole blood, isolated PBMCs, or DNA extracted from either of those sample types. The germline V gene specifies SNHLY as CDR1 and FYNNEI as CDR2. V is clipped by 10 bases and J by 2 bases, and the sequence between their germline boundaries is 11 bases long. The CDR3, cysteine through phenylalanine, is 12 amino acids long. Just the 36-base CDR3 DNA is kept, in frame starting at base 1. Notes on this clone: The specificity of this receptor is unknown. One base away there is no much larger clone; base qualities are not given.

The immunoSEQ Assay, a bias-controlled multiplex PCR, was used to amplify TCRbeta CDR3 regions from genomic DNA. The study's processing was this. Nucleated cell counts per sample were estimated from amplification of reference gene primers within the assay. To quantify the absolute abundance of each unique TCRbeta CDR3 rearrangement, sequence reads were collapsed and filtered. For each sample, productive Simpson clonality was calculated as the square root of Simpson's diversity index over productive rearrangements. TCRdb took this table from immuneACCESS and kept in-frame rearrangements with V and J called. Such tables lack part of the clones; where checked against another copy, unresolved V genes explain under half of the gap, and the rest is unexplained. V, J and clone size were drawn from that table, and D and trimming were deduced from the DNA. The sample table contains over 50,000 clones; only one count was recorded for approximately 83% of them. Of the sample, about 14% falls within the top ten clones.

The chain is made from TRBV2 and TRBJ2-5, with a weak D call of TRBD1 (6 bases match). The sample taken for sequencing was peripheral blood. The TCR originated in a human donor in a cohort sampled during active COVID-19. Here is the DNA: TGTGCCACCGGACAGATTCAAGAGACCCAGTACTTC. Its protein product is CATGQIQETQYF. With the portions outside the CDR3 filled from the reference TRBV2 and TRBJ2-5 genes, the complete variable region becomes EPEVTQTPSHQVTQMGQEVILRCVPISNHLYFYWYRQILGQKVEFLVSFYNNEISEKSEIFDDQFSVERPDGSNFTLKIRSTKLEDSAMYFCATGQIQETQYFGPGTRLLVL.